These 14 T cell receptor beta chains were sequenced from one sample in a study of beta chain features in type 1 diabetes. cDNA synthesis used the whole RNA isolate, giving expressed TCRB sequences. Produced via immunoSEQ multiplex PCR; TCRdb's table is partial and in-frame only. The profile covers about 40,000 clones, with roughly 64% appearing a single time and around 2% taken by the ten largest. The sequencing input was Tregs from blood. The receptors derive from a woman aged 25 to 39 in good health.

The chain has TRBV18 and TRBJ2-5, with 9 bases aligning to TRBD1. Germline CDR1 and CDR2: KGHSH and LQKENI. There are 15 residues in the CDR3. J lost 5 bases, V lost 1 base, and 5 bases had no gene match. The DNA for the CDR3 is TGTGCCAGCTCACCACGGACAGGGGAAGGGGAGACCCAGTACTTC. The encoded protein is CASSPRTGEGETQYF.

About this clone itself: Other DNA sequences in the sample encode the same CDR3. J is TRBJ2-2 and V is TRBV28; possibly TRBD1 for D (6 bases). The V gene lost 3 bases and the J gene lost 0 bases, with 11 bases spanning the gap. CDR1 and CDR2 (germline): MDHEN, SYDVKM. The CDR3 is 16 amino acids. The CDR3 loop reads CASSLAGVTNTGELFF. The CDR3 DNA follows: TGTGCCAGCAGTTTGGCAGGGGTAACGAACACCGGGGAGCTGTTTTTT.

V usage is TRBV7-3 and J usage is TRBJ2-1, with TRBD2 identical over 8 bases. This CDR3 is built from 16 residues. V lost 1 base, J lost 6 bases, and 8 bases stayed unmatched. Germline-derived CDR1 and CDR2 are SGHTA and FQGTGA. The CDR3 sequence: CASSLRGAGEFNEQFF. CDR3 nucleotide sequence: TGTGCCAGCAGCTTAAGGGGAGCGGGAGAGTTCAATGAGCAGTTCTTC.

This clone was detected a few times. This chain joins TRBV7-2 and TRBJ2-7, with 10 bases matching TRBD1. CDR1 and CDR2 from the germline V gene are SGHTA and FQGNSA. The CDR3 totals 15 residues. V trimming: 5 bases; J trimming: 2 bases; junction bases outside the gene matches: 6. Written as DNA, the CDR3 is TGTGCCAGCAGCCGGGACAGGGGCGCCACCTACGAGCAGTACTTC. It yields the protein CASSRDRGATYEQYF.

This rearrangement joins TRBV14 to TRBJ2-5, with 8 bases matching TRBD2. V shed 1 base, J shed 3 bases, and the junction held 7 bases outside the gene matches. The CDR3 contains 16 residues. Germline loops: CDR1 SGHDN, CDR2 FVKESK. The CDR3 sequence: CASSQVRRGAEETQYF. CDR3 nucleotide sequence: TGTGCCAGCAGCCAAGTTAGGCGGGGGGCAGAAGAGACCCAGTACTTC.

The chain carries TRBV9 and TRBJ2-1; 8 bases align to TRBD2. V shed 0 bases and J 4 bases; nucleotides not matched to a gene: 21. This CDR3 is 21 amino acids long. Looked up from germline, CDR1 is SGDLS and CDR2 is YYNGEE. The CDR3 DNA is TGTGCCAGCAGCGTAGGAGTAGCGGGGCCAGAGGCCCTACTCCATTACAATGAGCAGTTCTTC. Encoded protein: CASSVGVAGPEALLHYNEQFF.

The chain employs TRBV29-1 and TRBJ2-7; the match to TRBD1 covers 9 bases. This CDR3 contains 15 residues. After removal of 4 bases from V and 5 bases from J, the junction contained 12 bases not matched to a gene. Germline V gene lookup returns CDR1 SQVTM and CDR2 ANQGSEA. The CDR3 protein is CSVGARTGAMHEQYF. DNA for the CDR3: TGCAGCGTTGGAGCCAGGACAGGGGCGATGCACGAGCAGTACTTC.

J is TRBJ2-1 and V is TRBV9, with D maybe TRBD2 (5 bases). The CDR3 length is 16 residues. Trimming took 6 bases from V and 0 from J, leaving 16 bases between them. In germline, CDR1 is SGDLS, CDR2 YYNGEE. The CDR3 coding sequence is TGTGCCAGCAAGCAAGGAGCGGATAACTCCTACAATGAGCAGTTCTTC. The encoded protein is CASKQGADNSYNEQFF.

In this sample, this clone turned up once. CDR3: CASSSSPIAGGYNEQFF. DNA for the CDR3: TGTGCCAGCAGTTCCTCCCCGATAGCGGGAGGGTACAATGAGCAGTTCTTC. This sequence joins TRBV27 and TRBJ2-1, with 11 positions matching TRBD2. There are 17 residues in the CDR3. Germline V gene lookup returns CDR1 MNHEY and CDR2 SMNVEV (reference sequence). V trimming: 4 bases; J trimming: 4 bases; junction bases outside the gene matches: 9.

The J gene is TRBJ2-2, the V gene TRBV21-1; the table's D gene call, TRBD1, was not cross checked with the DNA. TRBV21-1 is a pseudogene segment. The CDR3 runs 17 residues. The CDR3 sequence: CASSKGGAGANTGELFF. In nucleotides, the CDR3 is TGTGCCAGCAGCAAAGGTGGGGCCGGCGCGAACACCGGGGAGCTGTTTTTT.

This clone has a handful of counts. The CDR3 sequence is CASRPGLAANEQFF. The CDR3 DNA sequence: TGTGCCAGCAGGCCGGGACTAGCGGCAAATGAGCAGTTCTTC. The V gene is TRBV2, the J gene TRBJ2-1, with 11 bases identical to TRBD2. CDR3 length: 14 residues. Germline loops: CDR1 SNHLY, CDR2 FYNNEI. Germline trimming cut 6 bases from V and 7 bases from J; bases unmatched to any gene: 5. The variable domain in full, completed from reference TRBV2 and TRBJ2-1, reads EPEVTQTPSHQVTQMGQEVILRCVPISNHLYFYWYRQILGQKVEFLVSFYNNEISEKSEIFDDQFSVERPDGSNFTLKIRSTKLEDSAMYFCASRPGLAANEQFFGPGTRLTVL.

This clone was counted only a few times. V and J are TRBV25-1 and TRBJ2-7, with a weak D call TRBD2 (5 bases). The V gene's germline CDR1 is MGHDK and CDR2 SYGVNS. Trimming stripped 6 bases from V and 9 bases from J, with 12 bases between. The CDR3 contains 11 residues. The CDR3, as DNA: TGTGCCAGCAGGGGCCCCCGGGGGCAGTACTTC. It specifies CASRGPRGQYF.

V gene TRBV18 combines with J gene TRBJ2-7; 8 nucleotides align to TRBD1. This CDR3 has 17 amino acids. Losses at the gene ends were 0 bases for V and 2 bases for J; bases not matched to a gene: 9. Germline V gene data show CDR1 as KGHSH and CDR2 as LQKENI. The CDR3 loop is CASSPPDYWTGPYEQYF. The CDR3 DNA reads as TGTGCCAGCTCACCACCGGACTACTGGACAGGGCCCTACGAGCAGTACTTC.

V and J are TRBV19 and TRBJ2-1, with TRBD1 identical over 10 bases. This CDR3 comprises 17 residues. After removal of 1 base from V and 7 bases from J, the junction contained 10 bases not matched to a gene. Germline V gene lookup returns CDR1 LNHDA and CDR2 SQIVND (reference sequence). CDR3 in amino acids: CASSIGWGDRGGNEQFF. The CDR3 DNA reads as TGTGCCAGTAGTATAGGTTGGGGGGACAGGGGTGGTAATGAGCAGTTCTTC.